Presented here are 20 T cell receptor beta chains from one specimen sequenced in a study of blood T cell repertoires in COVID-19. TCRdb's table, derived via immunoSEQ multiplex PCR, lists solely in-frame clones and lacks some. The data contain approximately 250,000 clones, roughly 79% of them singletons. The material sequenced was PBMCs or T cells enriched from blood (not recorded which). These TCRs come from a man between 40 and 49 years old who had recovered from COVID-19.

V and J are TRBV6-1 and TRBJ2-7; maybe TRBD1 (5 bases). The CDR3 spans 13 residues. Deletions cut 2 bases from V and 13 bases from J, with 18 bases between. Germline CDR1 is MNHNS and CDR2 is SASEGT. CDR3 amino acids: CASSESPFDSTYF. CDR3 DNA sequence: TGTGCCAGCAGTGAATCCCCCTTCGACAGCACATACTTC.

The chain couples TRBV27 to TRBJ1-1, with D possibly TRBD1 on 5 matching bases. The germline gives CDR1 MNHEY, CDR2 SMNVEV (reference sequence). The CDR3 is made up of 15 amino acids. The V and J ends lost 5 bases and 0 bases respectively, with 13 bases between them. DNA for the CDR3: TGTGCCAGCAGTCCCCTGACAGTCATGAACACTGAAGCTTTCTTT. Residues: CASSPLTVMNTEAFF.

The rearrangement uses TRBV11-2 and TRBJ2-2; D is ambiguous. The V end lost 3 bases, the J end lost 7 bases, and 15 bases lay between the germline ends. The germline CDR1 and CDR2 sequences are SGHAT and FQNNGV. The CDR3 is 15 residues long. As DNA, the CDR3 is TGTGCCAGCAGCTTGGATCCAGGTGGTGGCGGGGAGCTGTTTTTT. Its protein product is CASSLDPGGGGELFF.

This clone was observed a handful of times. The rearrangement links TRBV15 to TRBJ1-5; maybe TRBD1 (6 bases). V lost 0 bases and J lost 4, with 13 bases in between. Germline V CDR1 and CDR2: LNHNV, YYDKDF (reference sequence). The CDR3 sequence is 16 residues long. CDR3 loop: CATSRDPAGVNQPQHF. The CDR3 nucleotides are TGTGCCACCAGCAGAGATCCTGCAGGGGTAAATCAGCCCCAGCATTTT. The whole variable domain, filled in from reference TRBV15 and TRBJ1-5, reads DAMVIQNPRYQVTQFGKPVTLSCSQTLNHNVMYWYQQKSSQAPKLLFHYYDKDFNNEADTPDNFQSRRPNTSFCFLDIRSPGLGDTAMYLCATSRDPAGVNQPQHFGDGTRLSIL.

The chain joins TRBV9 to TRBJ2-3, with 9 bases lining up with TRBD1. Losses at the gene ends were 0 bases for V and 5 bases for J; bases not matched to a gene: 4. CDR3 length equals 15 residues. Germline V gene sequence: CDR1 SGDLS, CDR2 YYNGEE. CDR3 sequence: CASSVDGTGQDTQYF. The CDR3 DNA is TGTGCCAGCAGCGTAGACGGGACAGGGCAAGATACGCAGTATTTT.

V is TRBV20-1 and J is TRBJ2-5; no reliable D call. Germline CDR1 is DFQATT and CDR2 is SNEGSKA (reference sequence). V was pared by 3 bases and J by 5 bases, with 16 bases between. The CDR3 loop spans 14 amino acids. The CDR3 DNA is TGCAGTGCTAGTCCCCCACCTATGCGGGAGACCCAGTACTTC. Protein product: CSASPPPMRETQYF.

The gene calls are TRBV14 and TRBJ1-1, with TRBD1 as a possible D gene (5 bases). The CDR3 spans 15 residues. Per the germline V gene, CDR1 is SGHDN and CDR2 is FVKESK. The V gene lost 3 bases and the J gene lost 3 bases, with 14 bases spanning the gap. This CDR3 reads CASSQTSGGDTEAFF. CDR3 bases: TGTGCCAGCAGCCAGACGTCGGGAGGGGACACTGAAGCTTTCTTT.

This clone turned up a few times. This sequence joins TRBV7-7 and TRBJ1-3; D is unresolved. CDR3 length: 15 residues. Germline CDR1 SSHAT, CDR2 FNYEAQ (reference sequence). Trimming took off 5 bases at V and 4 bases at J, with 15 bases between the two ends. The CDR3 DNA reads as TGTGCCAGCAGCGCCGAGCCAGGAGGGGGAAACACCATATATTTT. It encodes CASSAEPGGGNTIYF.

The chain links TRBV6-5 to TRBJ1-1; the D gene is possibly TRBD1 (5 bases). CDR3 length equals 11 residues. CDR1 is MNHEY, CDR2 SVGAGI, per germline. The V gene lost 8 bases and the J gene lost 7 bases, with 11 bases spanning the gap. In DNA, the CDR3 is TGTGCCAGCGAGTCAGGGTTTGAAGCTTTCTTT. It translates to CASESGFEAFF.

V is TRBV7-3 and J is TRBJ2-3, with 9 nucleotides matching TRBD2. V shed 5 bases, J shed 0 bases, and the junction held 3 bases outside the gene matches. Germline lookup yields CDR1 SGHTA and CDR2 FQGTGA. This CDR3 is built from 15 residues. This CDR3 reads CASSRAGGSTDTQYF. Here the CDR3 DNA reads TGTGCCAGCAGCCGAGCGGGAGGTAGCACAGATACGCAGTATTTT. The variable domain in full, with the rest retrieved from reference TRBV7-3 and TRBJ2-3, is GAGVSQTPSNKVTEKGKYVELRCDPISGHTALYWYRQSLGQGPEFLIYFQGTGAADDSGLPNDRFFAVRPEGSVSTLKIQRTERGDSAVYLCASSRAGGSTDTQYFGPGTRLTVL.

The V and J genes are TRBV5-6 and TRBJ2-5; TRBD1 is a possible D gene (6 bases). Trimming stripped 3 bases from V and 5 bases from J, with 14 bases between. CDR1 and CDR2 (germline): SGHDT, YYEEEE. The CDR3 runs 14 residues. The CDR3 is CASSYLQGFETQYF. In nucleotides, the CDR3 is TGTGCCAGCAGCTACTTACAGGGTTTCGAGACCCAGTACTTC.

The rearrangement links TRBV27 to TRBJ2-7; 9 nucleotides align to TRBD2. V trimming: 4 bases; J trimming: 2 bases; junction bases outside the gene matches: 12. CDR1 is MNHEY, CDR2 SMNVEV, per germline (reference sequence). This CDR3 spans 17 amino acids. The CDR3 region has the DNA TGTGCCAGCAGTTCCCTCCTCCTAGCGGGGCTTCCCTACGAGCAGTACTTC. Its protein is CASSSLLLAGLPYEQYF.

The genes are TRBV7-3 and TRBJ1-1; 7 bases are a match to TRBD1. V lost 3 bases to trimming and J lost 3 bases; unmatched junction nucleotides: 1. CDR1 is SGHTA, CDR2 FQGTGA, per germline. This CDR3 has 13 residues. The CDR3: CASSFGQDTEAFF. The CDR3 DNA reads TGTGCCAGCAGCTTTGGACAGGACACTGAAGCTTTCTTT.

The chain recombines TRBV5-5 with TRBJ1-1, with D possibly matching TRBD1 (6 bases). CDR1 and CDR2 (germline): SGHKS, YYEKEE (reference sequence). The ends were cut back, 3 bases at V and 1 base at J, with 7 bases in the middle. The CDR3 loop spans 13 amino acids. As DNA, the CDR3 is TGTGCCAGCAGCTCGACAGGGAACACTGAAGCTTTCTTT. Residues: CASSSTGNTEAFF.

This chain links TRBV3-1 (or the pseudogene TRBV3-2) with TRBJ1-6; 7 bases line up with TRBD1. CDR3 size: 15 residues. J was trimmed by 4 bases and V by 6 bases; bases with no gene match: 6. Germline CDR1 is LGHDT and CDR2 is YNNKEL (reference sequence). This CDR3 is CASRWGTDYNSPLHF. The CDR3 bases are TGTGCCAGCAGGTGGGGGACAGATTATAATTCACCCCTCCACTTT.

As to this clone: Other DNA sequences in the sample encode the same CDR3. V gene TRBV2 combines with J gene TRBJ2-7; 10 nucleotides match TRBD1. The V and J ends lost 5 bases and 1 base, in that order; junction bases with no gene match: 2. This CDR3 has 14 residues. Germline V gene lookup returns CDR1 SNHLY and CDR2 FYNNEI. CDR3 amino acids: CASSPGQGSYEQYF. In nucleotides, the CDR3 is TGTGCCAGCAGTCCGGGACAGGGGTCCTACGAGCAGTACTTC.

The chain uses TRBV10-3 and TRBJ2-3; 7 nucleotides line up with TRBD2. J lost 9 bases, V lost 0 bases, and 3 bases had no gene match. Germline CDR1 and CDR2: ENHRY and SYGVKD. CDR3 length: 13 amino acids. CDR3 loop: CAISESGGRTQYF. CDR3 sequence (DNA): TGTGCCATCAGTGAGTCGGGGGGGAGAACGCAGTATTTT.

The CDR3 region is CASSKGGTGASPLHF. The CDR3 region has the DNA TGTGCCAGCAGCAAAGGAGGGACAGGGGCTTCACCCCTCCACTTT. The chain carries TRBV11-2 and TRBJ1-6; TRBD1 matches at 10 bases. The ends lost 5 bases at V and 9 bases at J; junction bases unmatched: 7. This CDR3 is built from 15 residues. CDR1 SGHAT and CDR2 FQNNGV come from the germline V gene.

The chain is built from TRBV5-1 and TRBJ1-1; D is possibly TRBD1 (5 bases). The CDR3 totals 15 residues. The germline gives CDR1 SGHRS, CDR2 YFSETQ. V was clipped by 4 bases and J by 3 bases, with 16 bases between them. CDR3 sequence (DNA): TGCGCCAGCAGCCCTCCCTTGGGGGGGGACACTGAAGCTTTCTTT. Translation: CASSPPLGGDTEAFF.

The gene calls are TRBV7-3 and TRBJ1-2, with 12 bases identical to TRBD1. The germline gives CDR1 SGHTA, CDR2 FQGTGA. The J segment lost 8 bases and the V segment lost 5 bases, leaving 0 bases of the junction unmatched. CDR3 size: 12 residues. Written as DNA, the CDR3 is TGTGCCAGCAGCGGGACAGGGGGCGGCTACACCTTC. This translates into CASSGTGGGYTF.